The 25 T cell receptor beta chains presented below share a single source sample, sequenced in a study of blood T cell repertoires in COVID-19. TCRdb keeps only in-frame clones here, not all; method: immunoSEQ multiplex PCR. The table shows around 150,000 clones, with 80% occurring only once. Sequenced sample: PBMCs or T cells enriched from blood (not recorded which). These receptors all come from a woman aged 60 to 75 who had recovered from COVID-19.

This clone is a singleton in its sample. In nucleotides, the CDR3 is TGCGCCAGCAGCCCGACAGGGGGCACCTACGAGCAGTACTTC. This gives the protein CASSPTGGTYEQYF. The gene calls are TRBV5-1 and TRBJ2-7; 10 bases are a match to TRBD1. Germline values: CDR1 SGHRS, CDR2 YFSETQ. The CDR3 has 14 residues. Losses at the gene ends were 4 bases for V and 2 bases for J; bases not matched to a gene: 3.

V gene TRBV5-5 combines with J gene TRBJ2-7, with 7 bases aligning to TRBD1. Germline V gene sequence: CDR1 SGHKS, CDR2 YYEKEE (reference sequence). CDR3 length: 14 residues. The junction had 5 bases not matched to a gene; V was cut back by 4 bases and J by 1 base. The CDR3 here is CASSLLTGSYEQYF. The CDR3 nucleotides read TGTGCCAGCAGCCTACTGACAGGGTCCTACGAGCAGTACTTC.

This chain connects TRBV19 to TRBJ2-6; 7 nucleotides line up with TRBD2. This CDR3 region has 16 residues. CDR1 is LNHDA and CDR2 is SQIVND in the germline V gene (reference sequence). The trim removed 1 base at V and 1 base at J, leaving 1 base unmatched. The CDR3 region has the DNA TGTGCCAGTAGTATAGGGGGGGGTTCTGGGGCCAACGTCCTGACTTTC. As protein: CASSIGGGSGANVLTF.

The V gene is TRBV28, the J gene TRBJ2-7; TRBD1 matches 10 bases. V shed 4 bases, J shed 4 bases, and the junction held 13 bases outside the gene matches. CDR3 length: 17 residues. In germline, CDR1 is MDHEN, CDR2 SYDVKM. The CDR3, as DNA: TGTGCCAGCAGTTCTGACAGGGGGCGGATCTTAATGTACGAGCAGTACTTC. The encoded protein is CASSSDRGRILMYEQYF. Full variable domain (outside the CDR3, taken from reference TRBV28 and TRBJ2-7): DVKVTQSSRYLVKRTGEKVFLECVQDMDHENMFWYRQDPGLGLRLIYFSYDVKMKEKGDIPEGYSVSREKKERFSLILESASTNQTSMYLCASSSDRGRILMYEQYFGPGTRLTVT.

V usage is TRBV12-3 or TRBV12-4 and J usage is TRBJ2-7, with TRBD2 as a possible D gene (5 bases). V dropped 5 bases and J dropped 6 bases, with 11 bases sitting between them. The CDR3 covers 12 residues. In DNA form, the CDR3 reads TGTGCCAGCAGTCCCCGGGGTGGCGAGCAGTACTTC. Translation: CASSPRGGEQYF.

The rearrangement uses TRBV3-1 (or the pseudogene TRBV3-2) and TRBJ1-6; 7 bases are a match to TRBD1. The J segment lost 7 bases and the V segment lost 4 bases, leaving 4 bases of the junction unmatched. Germline V CDR1 and CDR2: LGHDT, YNNKEL (reference sequence). The length of the CDR3 is 14 residues. The CDR3 loop reads CASSRDSQNSPLHF. DNA of the CDR3: TGTGCCAGCAGCCGGGACAGCCAGAATTCACCCCTCCACTTT.

V gene TRBV19 combines with J gene TRBJ2-2; TRBD2 is a possible D gene (5 bases). Germline V gene lookup returns CDR1 LNHDA and CDR2 SQIVND (reference sequence). The CDR3 is 13 amino acids. Trimming removed 4 bases at V and 4 bases at J, with 7 bases between. In DNA, the CDR3 is TGTGCCAGTAGTAGGAGGATCACCGGGGAGCTGTTTTTT. Amino acid sequence: CASSRRITGELFF.

CDR3 loop: CASSLGVSGENQPQHF. The CDR3 DNA reads TGTGCCAGCAGCTTAGGCGTATCAGGGGAGAATCAGCCCCAGCATTTT. This rearrangement joins TRBV7-8 to TRBJ1-5, with TRBD1 as a possible D gene (6 bases). V dropped 1 base and J dropped 4 bases, with 14 bases sitting between them. The CDR3 extends over 16 amino acids. Germline CDR1 SGHVS, CDR2 FQNEAQ.

This clone was counted a few times. CDR3 DNA sequence: TGTGCCAGCAGCTTCCCAGCAGGGGGCGGCACTGAAGCTTTCTTT. Translating gives CASSFPAGGGTEAFF. The rearrangement links TRBV5-4 to TRBJ1-1, with 8 bases aligning to TRBD1. CDR1 is SGHNT and CDR2 is YYREEE in the germline V gene (reference sequence). The trim removed 2 bases at V and 4 bases at J, leaving 7 bases unmatched. This CDR3 spans 15 amino acids.

The CDR3 DNA reads as TGTGCCCTCCGAGGGAGCCACGGGGGCTACACCTTC. It specifies CALRGSHGGYTF. The V and J genes are TRBV19 and TRBJ1-2; no firm D call. Germline CDR1 is LNHDA and CDR2 is SQIVND (reference sequence). The CDR3 loop spans 12 amino acids. V was pared by 11 bases and J by 8 bases, with 18 bases between. Variable domain in full (rest from reference TRBV19 and TRBJ1-2): DGGITQSPKYLFRKEGQNVTLSCEQNLNHDAMYWYRQDPGQGLRLIYYSQIVNDFQKGDIAEGYSVSREKKESFPLTVTSAQKNPTAFYLCALRGSHGGYTFGSGTRLTVV.

The rearrangement uses TRBV12-3 or TRBV12-4 and TRBJ1-2; D perhaps matches TRBD1 (6 bases). The CDR3 length is 13 residues. V was cut by 3 bases and J by 3 bases, with 8 bases left in between. The CDR3 here is CASSFNRDYGYTF. DNA for the CDR3: TGTGCCAGCAGTTTTAACAGGGACTATGGCTACACCTTC.

The chain couples TRBV2 to TRBJ1-3; D is uncertain. V lost 3 bases and J lost 0, with 9 bases in between. The CDR3 runs to 15 residues. Per germline, CDR1 SNHLY and CDR2 FYNNEI. Written as DNA, the CDR3 is TGTGCCAGCAGTGATCTTGAGAGCTCTGGAAACACCATATATTTT. Translated: CASSDLESSGNTIYF. Filled out from reference TRBV2 and TRBJ1-3, the complete variable domain reads EPEVTQTPSHQVTQMGQEVILRCVPISNHLYFYWYRQILGQKVEFLVSFYNNEISEKSEIFDDQFSVERPDGSNFTLKIRSTKLEDSAMYFCASSDLESSGNTIYFGEGSWLTVV.

This chain joins TRBV10-3 and TRBJ2-7; 8 bases map to TRBD1. This CDR3 is built from 15 residues. Germline CDR1 reads ENHRY; CDR2 reads SYGVKD. The trim removed 6 bases at V and 2 bases at J, leaving 9 bases unmatched. The CDR3 loop is CAISQGQGEAYEQYF. The CDR3 nucleotides are TGTGCCATCAGCCAAGGACAGGGAGAGGCCTACGAGCAGTACTTC.

This rearrangement joins TRBV27 to TRBJ2-7; D might be TRBD1 (5 bases). Germline V gene lookup returns CDR1 MNHEY and CDR2 SMNVEV (reference sequence). The V and J ends lost 3 bases and 4 bases respectively, with 10 bases between them. This CDR3 is built from 13 residues. CDR3 sequence reads: CASSFRQRYEQYF. For the CDR3, the DNA is TGTGCCAGCAGTTTCAGACAGCGTTACGAGCAGTACTTC.

The V gene is TRBV6-1, the J gene TRBJ1-3; unclear D gene. Germline lookup yields CDR1 MNHNS and CDR2 SASEGT. The V end lost 2 bases, the J end lost 1 base, and 9 bases lay between the germline ends. The CDR3 extends over 15 amino acids. CDR3 bases: TGTGCCAGCAGTGAATCCATGACATCTGGAAACACCATATATTTT. This sequence encodes CASSESMTSGNTIYF.

The V call is TRBV4-1, the J call TRBJ1-1; D unclear. This CDR3 comprises 16 residues. The ends were cut back, 1 base at V and 7 bases at J, with 19 bases in the middle. Germline CDR1 is MGHRA and CDR2 is YSYEKL. The CDR3 sequence: CASSQGSILRTGEAFF. The CDR3 DNA sequence: TGCGCCAGCAGCCAAGGAAGTATCCTCCGTACTGGTGAAGCTTTCTTT.

This rearrangement joins TRBV4-1 to TRBJ2-7; 9 positions match TRBD2. Per germline, CDR1 MGHRA and CDR2 YSYEKL. V trimming: 1 base; J trimming: 6 bases; junction bases outside the gene matches: 7. The CDR3 totals 15 residues. The CDR3: CASSQVLGLAFEQYF. CDR3 nucleotide sequence: TGCGCCAGCAGCCAAGTATTGGGACTAGCCTTCGAGCAGTACTTC.

The J gene is TRBJ1-2, the V gene TRBV5-4, with 12 nucleotides matching TRBD1. Germline loops: CDR1 SGHNT, CDR2 YYREEE (reference sequence). This CDR3 is 15 amino acids long. J lost 4 bases, V lost 3 bases, and 4 bases had no gene match. The CDR3 loop reads CASSWGQGAFYGYTF. The CDR3 nucleotides are TGTGCCAGCAGCTGGGGACAGGGGGCCTTCTATGGCTACACCTTC.

This clone was counted ten times or more. The CDR3 DNA sequence: TGCGCCAGCAGTCGGGACAGGGGGCAATCACCCCTCCACTTT. Residues: CASSRDRGQSPLHF. The V call is TRBV10-2, the J call TRBJ1-6; TRBD1 agrees at 12 bases. CDR1 is WSHSY, CDR2 SAAADI, per germline. This CDR3 has 14 residues. The junction had 3 bases not matched to a gene; V was cut back by 5 bases and J by 10 bases.

This rearrangement joins TRBV28 to TRBJ2-5; 7 nucleotides match TRBD2. The V segment lost 2 bases and the J segment 5 bases; nucleotides outside the gene matches: 8. Germline values: CDR1 MDHEN, CDR2 SYDVKM. CDR3 length: 15 amino acids. The CDR3 DNA is TGTGCCAGCAGTTTACCCCTGGGGGGAGGGGAGACCCAGTACTTC. This sequence encodes CASSLPLGGGETQYF.

The DNA for the CDR3 is TGTGCCTGGAGACCTCTGGGAGGGGGGAACACCCGATCCAGGGACGGCTACACCTTC. This gives the protein CAWRPLGGGNTRSRDGYTF. The gene calls are TRBV30 and TRBJ1-2, with a possible D match to TRBD1 (6 bases). The ends were cut back, 3 bases at V and 8 bases at J, with 34 bases in the middle. CDR3 size: 19 residues. The germline CDR1 and CDR2 sequences are GTSNPN and SVGIG (reference sequence).

The chain joins TRBV5-4 to TRBJ2-6; 8 bases are shared with TRBD1. Per the germline V gene, CDR1 is SGHNT and CDR2 is YYREEE (reference sequence). The CDR3 has 17 amino acids. Trimming removed 1 base from V and 4 bases from J; junction bases left unmatched: 7. CDR3 DNA sequence: TGTGCCAGCAGCTTGACTAGGACAGGGTCAGGGGCCAACGTCCTGACTTTC. This encodes CASSLTRTGSGANVLTF.

The chain uses TRBV15 and TRBJ1-6; TRBD1 might be the D (6 bases). This CDR3 region has 14 residues. Germline V gene data show CDR1 as LNHNV and CDR2 as YYDKDF (reference sequence). Between the trimmed V and J ends, which lost 3 bases and 9 bases, there was a span of 12 bases. CDR3 sequence: CATSRTQGFSPLHF. As DNA, the CDR3 is TGTGCCACCAGCAGGACACAGGGATTTTCACCCCTCCACTTT.

The chain links TRBV21-1 to TRBJ1-5; the table gives TRBD1 as D, unverified against the DNA. TRBV21-1 represents a pseudogene. The CDR3 covers 15 residues. CDR3 sequence: CASRTASLGNQPQHF. The CDR3 coding sequence is TGTGCCAGCAGGACAGCCAGCCTCGGCAATCAGCCCCAGCATTTT.

This clone was recorded a few times. The chain combines TRBV6-2 or TRBV6-3 with TRBJ1-1; D is possibly TRBD1 (6 bases). Trimming removed 4 bases from V and 8 bases from J, with 14 bases in between. Per germline, CDR1 MNHEY and CDR2 SVGEGT. CDR3 length: 13 residues. CDR3 bases: TGTGCCAGCAGTTTGGGGGCGAAGCGGGAAGCTTTCTTT. Translated: CASSLGAKREAFF.